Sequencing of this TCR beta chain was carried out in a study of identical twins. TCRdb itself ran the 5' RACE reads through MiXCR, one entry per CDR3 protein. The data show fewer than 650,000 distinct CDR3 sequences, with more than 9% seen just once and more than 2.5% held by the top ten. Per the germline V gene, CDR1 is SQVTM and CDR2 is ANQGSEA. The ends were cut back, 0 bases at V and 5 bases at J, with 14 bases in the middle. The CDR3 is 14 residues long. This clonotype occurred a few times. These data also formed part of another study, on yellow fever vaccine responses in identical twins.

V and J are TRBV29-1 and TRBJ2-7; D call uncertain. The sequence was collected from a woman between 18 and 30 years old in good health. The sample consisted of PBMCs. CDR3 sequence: CSVEDRLESHEQYF. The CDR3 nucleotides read TGCAGCGTTGAAGATCGGCTAGAATCCCACGAGCAGTACTTC.